The source of this T cell receptor (beta chain) is a study of blood T cells in healthy people across ages. PBMCs, at least 6.5 million per sample, were isolated. Overall study findings and caveats: Estimates drawn from one million T cells were deemed to understate diversity. Observed TCR beta diversity per million T cells went down as age went up. This fall followed a roughly linear course with age.

Primers used in a second PCR of about 6 to 11 cycles were a sample-barcoded 5' primer and a J-beta primer mix. Each cDNA molecule, via a template-switch adaptor with 12 random nucleotides, was tagged. TCRdb fed the 5' RACE reads into MiXCR, producing one record per CDR3 protein. The sample contains 630,000 or so distinct CDR3 sequences, about 30% of which appear only once. This clonotype showed up many times. Its target is unknown. V lost 8 bases, J lost 7 bases, and 11 bases lay in between. The CDR3 extends over 11 amino acids. The receptor was derived from a woman aged 80 or over in good health. V usage is TRBV12-3 or TRBV12-4 and J usage is TRBJ1-2; the D gene is possibly TRBD1 (5 bases). Material for sequencing was blood. In nucleotides, the CDR3 is TGTGCCAGCTCAGGGTTGAGTGGCTACACCTTC. Translating gives CASSGLSGYTF.